Listed below are T cell receptor beta chains from one sample, sequenced in a study of control samples from healthy donors and cancer patients. Here immunoSEQ multiplex PCR was the method, and the copy in TCRdb shows in-frame clones only, minus some. The sample contains about 83,000 clones, 91% of which appear only once. Sequenced input: blood. The receptors shown here come from a man aged 45-60 years in good health. CDR3s include the opening cysteine and the closing phenylalanine or tryptophan. The D gene is left open where the match is weak. Clone sizes are given selectively: once, few, many, or a class where the clone is expanded.

TRBJ1-6,TRBV6-6,.,.,CASSGHTAGNSPLHF,TGTGCCAGCAGTGGACATACCGCGGGGAATTCACCCCTCCACTTT
TRBJ1-4,TRBV6-5,.,.,CASSYSKGNNEKLFF,TGTGCCAGCAGTTACTCGAAAGGGAATAATGAAAAACTGTTTTTT
TRBJ2-7,TRBV3-1/TRBV3-2,.,.,CASSQVDTTAQYF,TGTGCCAGCAGCCAAGTTGATACGACAGCGCAGTACTTC
TRBJ1-2,TRBV7-8,.,.,CASSLLGEGSGGYTF,TGTGCCAGCAGCTTACTGGGCGAGGGATCTGGTGGCTACACCTTC
TRBJ2-3,TRBV3-1/TRBV3-2,.,.,CASSQTTGDQDTQYF,TGTGCCAGCAGCCAAACGACAGGCGACCAAGATACGCAGTATTTT
TRBJ2-7,TRBV19,.,.,CASSIVKDMEQYF,TGTGCCAGTAGTATAGTAAAGGATATGGAGCAGTACTTC
TRBJ1-1,TRBV5-8,.,.,CASSPPTRGNTEAFF,TGTGCCAGCAGCCCACCCACTAGGGGGAACACTGAAGCTTTCTTT
TRBJ1-6,TRBV6-1,.,.,CASSEIDSYNSPLHF,TGTGCCAGCAGTGAAATAGATTCCTATAATTCACCCCTCCACTTT
TRBJ2-7,TRBV30,TRBD1,.,CAWTGTGGYEQYF,TGTGCCTGGACCGGGACAGGGGGCTACGAGCAGTACTTC
TRBJ1-5,TRBV7-2,.,.,CASSFEARQPQHF,TGTGCCAGCAGCTTCGAGGCCCGGCAGCCCCAGCATTTT
TRBJ2-4,TRBV10-2,.,.,CASSAGGDIAKNIQYF,TGCGCCAGCTCGGCCGGGGGAGATATTGCCAAAAACATTCAGTACTTC
TRBJ1-2,TRBV29-1,.,.,CSVVARNYGYTF,TGCAGCGTTGTGGCCCGAAACTATGGCTACACCTTC
TRBJ1-1,TRBV6-6,.,.,CASSSHLGTEAFF,TGTGCCAGCTCATCCCATTTGGGCACTGAAGCTTTCTTT
TRBJ2-2,TRBV19,.,.,CASSAPGAGELFF,TGTGCCAGTAGTGCACCAGGGGCGGGGGAGCTGTTTTTT
TRBJ1-3,TRBV10-3,.,few,CAISSTSSGNTIYF,TGTGCCATCAGTTCTACCTCCTCTGGAAACACCATATATTTT
TRBJ2-5,TRBV4-1,.,.,CASSPIGVAETQYF,TGCGCCAGCAGCCCCATTGGGGTTGCGGAGACCCAGTACTTC
TRBJ1-2,TRBV12-3/TRBV12-4,.,.,CASSFRQFYGYTF,TGTGCCAGCAGTTTCCGACAGTTCTATGGCTACACCTTC
TRBJ1-5,TRBV7-2,.,.,CASSLRGGNQPQHF,TGTGCCAGCAGCTTACGGGGGGGCAATCAGCCCCAGCATTTT
TRBJ2-5,TRBV5-1,TRBD2,.,CASSLRSGGAQETQYF,TGCGCCAGCAGCTTGAGGAGCGGGGGGGCCCAAGAGACCCAGTACTTC
TRBJ2-3,TRBV29-1,.,.,CSAGLRPDTQYF,TGCAGCGCCGGACTGAGACCAGATACGCAGTATTTT
TRBJ1-2,TRBV24-1,.,.,CATSDFLNEGYTF,TGTGCCACCAGTGATTTTCTTAACGAAGGCTACACCTTC
TRBJ1-3,TRBV11-2,.,.,CASSHGTNSGNTIYF,TGTGCCAGCAGCCATGGGACAAACTCTGGAAACACCATATATTTT
TRBJ1-5,TRBV5-5,TRBD1,.,CASRGGTGGNNQPQHF,TGTGCCAGCAGGGGAGGGACAGGGGGAAACAATCAGCCCCAGCATTTT
TRBJ1-2,TRBV7-2,.,.,CASSLSTDTNYGYTF,TGTGCCAGCAGCTTAAGTACAGACACGAACTATGGCTACACCTTC
TRBJ1-5,TRBV2,.,few,CASRTGYNQPQHF,TGTGCCAGCAGGACAGGTTACAATCAGCCCCAGCATTTT
TRBJ2-7,TRBV6-2/TRBV6-3,TRBD1,.,CASSYWDRGSGEQYF,TGTGCCAGCAGTTACTGGGACAGGGGATCGGGCGAGCAGTACTTC
TRBJ1-2,TRBV30,.,.,CAWSGGSYGYTF,TGTGCCTGGAGTGGGGGGAGCTATGGCTACACCTTC
TRBJ1-4,TRBV2,.,.,CASRPGAGGEKLFF,TGTGCCAGCCGACCGGGAGCTGGGGGAGAAAAACTGTTTTTT
TRBJ2-3,TRBV11-3,TRBD2,.,CASSKRTSGVSDTQYF,TGTGCCAGCAGCAAACGGACTAGCGGGGTTTCAGATACGCAGTATTTT
TRBJ2-3,TRBV29-1,TRBD2,.,CSAGGVYTDTQYF,TGCAGCGCCGGGGGGGTATACACAGATACGCAGTATTTT
TRBJ1-3,TRBV7-2,.,.,CASSLIGNTIYF,TGTGCCAGCAGCTTAATTGGAAACACCATATATTTT
TRBJ2-1,TRBV7-8,.,.,CASARGDSYNEQFF,TGTGCCAGCGCGCGGGGCGACTCCTACAATGAGCAGTTCTTC
TRBJ1-5,TRBV24-1,.,.,CATSGHPDQPQHF,TGTGCCACCAGTGGGCACCCAGATCAGCCCCAGCATTTT
TRBJ1-1,TRBV5-1,TRBD1,few,CASSARPGTGATEAFF,TGCGCCAGCAGCGCCCGTCCCGGGACAGGGGCCACTGAAGCTTTCTTT
TRBJ2-3,TRBV11-2,TRBD2,.,CASSFGTSGTDTQYF,TGTGCCAGCAGCTTCGGGACTAGCGGCACAGATACGCAGTATTTT
TRBJ2-1,TRBV11-2,TRBD2,.,CASSSTSGAYNEQFF,TGTGCCAGCAGCTCGACTAGCGGGGCCTACAATGAGCAGTTCTTC
TRBJ2-6,TRBV30,.,.,CAWKDSGANVLTF,TGTGCCTGGAAAGACTCTGGGGCCAACGTCCTGACTTTC
TRBJ2-2,TRBV29-1,.,.,CSASFPNTGELFF,TGCAGCGCCTCGTTCCCCAACACCGGGGAGCTGTTTTTT
TRBJ1-6,TRBV2,.,.,CASIRELNSPLHF,TGTGCCAGCATACGGGAGTTAAATTCACCCCTCCACTTT
TRBJ2-7,TRBV5-5,.,.,CASSLSPTGFVGQYF,TGTGCCAGCAGCTTGAGTCCTACCGGATTTGTCGGGCAGTACTTC
TRBJ1-1,TRBV5-1,.,.,CASSSVGGAAGEAFF,TGCGCCAGCAGCTCCGTAGGAGGGGCCGCGGGTGAAGCTTTCTTT
TRBJ2-7,TRBV7-9,.,.,CASSLYSEQYF,TGTGCCAGCAGCTTATATTCCGAGCAGTACTTC
TRBJ1-2,TRBV19,.,.,CASTNSGGVRMTDYGYTF,TGTGCCAGTACCAATAGTGGCGGCGTGCGGATGACTGACTATGGCTACACCTTC
TRBJ1-2,TRBV23-1,.,.,CASSQAPRSNYGYTF,TGCGCCAGCAGTCAAGCTCCCCGCTCTAACTATGGCTACACCTTC